These T cell receptor beta chains were read from a single sample in a study of shared clonotypes between healthy human individuals. The table came from immunoSEQ multiplex PCR; TCRdb's copy has only in-frame clones and leaves some out. This table has approximately 810,000 clones, approximately 92% appearing once. The material sequenced was naive CD8+ T cells sorted from blood. The origin of the receptors is a man aged 25 to 40 in good health. The CDR3 runs from the conserved cysteine through the conserved F or W.

V gene: TRBV5-1
CDR3 length: 16
J gene: TRBJ2-3
CDR3 protein: CASSLFLGSLTDTQYF

V gene: TRBV11-2
CDR3 length: 19
J gene: TRBJ2-1
CDR3 protein: CASSLDGSLSGSPYNEQFF

V gene: TRBV6-5
CDR3 length: 16
J gene: TRBJ2-5
CDR3 protein: CASSYARWDDEETQYF

V gene: TRBV10-3
CDR3 length: 13
J gene: TRBJ1-5
CDR3 protein: CAISETANQPQHF

V gene: TRBV27
CDR3 length: 14
J gene: TRBJ2-1
CDR3 protein: CASTTSGPNNEQFF

V gene: TRBV27
CDR3 length: 17
J gene: TRBJ2-7
CDR3 protein: CASSLVPTSRNSYEQYF

V gene: TRBV19
CDR3 length: 17
J gene: TRBJ2-2
CDR3 protein: CASSIITGWANTGELFF

V gene: TRBV19
CDR3 length: 15
J gene: TRBJ1-4
CDR3 protein: CASSMGPYRNEKLFF

V gene: TRBV5-1
CDR3 length: 19
J gene: TRBJ2-2
CDR3 protein: CASSFSRNRDYRDTGELFF

V gene: TRBV27
CDR3 length: 13
J gene: TRBJ2-2
CDR3 protein: CASSLPPTGELFF

V gene: TRBV15
CDR3 length: 13
J gene: TRBJ2-1
CDR3 protein: CATRPLSSSEQFF

V gene: TRBV29-1
CDR3 length: 12
J gene: TRBJ1-1
CDR3 protein: CSVTRMNTEAFF

V gene: TRBV9
CDR3 length: 13
J gene: TRBJ2-2
CDR3 protein: CASSAGGTGELFF

V gene: TRBV10-3
CDR3 length: 14
J gene: TRBJ1-5
CDR3 protein: CAIRDVQGAQPQHF

V gene: TRBV4-3
CDR3 length: 15
J gene: TRBJ2-1
CDR3 protein: CASSQPLAGYNEQFF

V gene: TRBV9
CDR3 length: 12
J gene: TRBJ2-7
CDR3 protein: CASSPGFDEQYF

V gene: TRBV7-9
CDR3 length: 12
J gene: TRBJ2-1
CDR3 protein: CASSFFHQEQFF

V gene: TRBV27
CDR3 length: 14
J gene: TRBJ2-7
CDR3 protein: CASSLSSGRREQYF

V gene: TRBV10-2
CDR3 length: 12
J gene: TRBJ2-7
CDR3 protein: CASSESPYEQYF

V gene: TRBV7-8
CDR3 length: 14
J gene: TRBJ2-7
CDR3 protein: CASSLGGTAYEQYF

V gene: TRBV30
CDR3 length: 15
J gene: TRBJ1-4
CDR3 protein: CAWRPTGATNEKLFF

V gene: TRBV27
CDR3 length: 16
J gene: TRBJ1-1
CDR3 protein: CASSFGTGGINTEAFF